This TCR beta chain is from a study of blood T cell repertoires in COVID-19. Germline V gene data show CDR1 as SGHAT and CDR2 as FQNNGV. Trimming stripped 1 base from V and 3 bases from J, with 12 bases between. CDR3 length: 15 amino acids. Only in-frame clones appear in the TCRdb table, and some are missing; sequencing was by immunoSEQ multiplex PCR. The data contain over 70,000 clones, 75% to 90% of them singletons. The sequence came from a man at least 80 years old with acute or convalescent COVID-19. The V and J genes are TRBV11-2 and TRBJ1-1, with TRBD1 as a possible D gene (6 bases). Sequences were obtained from peripheral blood. The DNA for the CDR3 is TGTGCCAGCAGCTTAGCCCCGACAGGAGACACTGAAGCTTTCTTT. Translated: CASSLAPTGDTEAFF.